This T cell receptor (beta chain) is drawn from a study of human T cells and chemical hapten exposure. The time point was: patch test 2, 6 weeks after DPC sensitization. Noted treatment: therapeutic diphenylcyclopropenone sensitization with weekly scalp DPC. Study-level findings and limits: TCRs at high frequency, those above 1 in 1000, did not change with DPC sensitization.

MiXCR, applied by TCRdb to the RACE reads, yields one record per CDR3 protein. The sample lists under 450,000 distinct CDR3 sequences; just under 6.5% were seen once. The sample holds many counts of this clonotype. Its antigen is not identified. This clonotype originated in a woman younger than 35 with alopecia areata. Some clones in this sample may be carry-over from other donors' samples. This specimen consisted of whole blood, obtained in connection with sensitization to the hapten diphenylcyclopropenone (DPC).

The CDR3 loop reads CSVEDRLATDTQYF. CDR3 sequence (DNA): TGCAGCGTTGAAGATAGGCTCGCCACAGATACGCAGTATTTT. The V and J genes are TRBV29-1 and TRBJ2-3; D unresolved. Trimming stripped 0 bases from V and 2 bases from J, with 9 bases between. The CDR3 has 14 residues. Germline CDR1 SQVTM, CDR2 ANQGSEA.